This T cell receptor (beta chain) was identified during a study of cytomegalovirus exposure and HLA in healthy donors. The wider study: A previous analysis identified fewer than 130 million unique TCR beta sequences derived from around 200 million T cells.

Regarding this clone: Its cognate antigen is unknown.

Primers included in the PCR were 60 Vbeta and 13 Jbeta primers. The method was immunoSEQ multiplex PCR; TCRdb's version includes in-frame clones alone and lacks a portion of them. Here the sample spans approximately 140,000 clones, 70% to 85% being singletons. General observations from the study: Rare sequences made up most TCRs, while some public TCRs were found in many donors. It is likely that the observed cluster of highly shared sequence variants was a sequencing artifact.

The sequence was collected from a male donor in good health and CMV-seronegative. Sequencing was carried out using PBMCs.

This chain's CDR3 is CASSSPGGPTYEQYF. The CDR3 DNA reads TGTGCCAGCAGCTCACCCGGCGGGCCCACCTACGAGCAGTACTTC. V and J are TRBV5-4 and TRBJ2-7; the D gene is possibly TRBD2 (5 bases). V dropped 3 bases and J dropped 2 bases, with 15 bases sitting between them. In germline, CDR1 is SGHNT, CDR2 YYREEE (reference sequence). The CDR3 consists of 15 residues.